This is a list of T cell receptor beta chains from one sample in a study of cytomegalovirus exposure and HLA in healthy donors. Produced via immunoSEQ multiplex PCR; TCRdb's table is partial and in-frame only. The sample consists of about 100,000 clones, approximately 70% of them appearing once. What was sequenced was PBMCs. Receptors were obtained from a woman younger than 35 in good health and CMV-seropositive. Each CDR3 is given with its conserved first and last residue. D genes are given only for firm matches. Clone sizes are given selectively: once, few, many, or a class where the clone is expanded.

abundance | d_gene | j_gene | v_gene | CDR3nt | CDR3aa
. | TRBD2 | TRBJ2-5 | TRBV13 | TGTGCCAGCAGCCAAGGACTAGCGGGAGGACAAGAGACCCAGTACTTC | CASSQGLAGGQETQYF
. | TRBD1 | TRBJ2-2 | TRBV4-1 | TGCGCCAGTCGAGGGGGCCAGGCCCCTGAGGGAAACACCGGGGAGCTGTTTTTT | CASRGGQAPEGNTGELFF
. | TRBD2 | TRBJ2-7 | TRBV4-1 | TGCGCCAGCAGCTGGGGACTAGACTACGAGCAGTACTTC | CASSWGLDYEQYF
few | TRBD2 | TRBJ2-1 | TRBV6-5 | TGTGCCAGCAGTTACTCGCCTAGCGGGACCGACAATGAGCAGTTCTTC | CASSYSPSGTDNEQFF
once | TRBD1 | TRBJ1-1 | TRBV6-5 | TGTGCCAGCAGTAAAGACAGGGGACTGACTGAAGCTTTCTTT | CASSKDRGLTEAFF
. | TRBD1 | TRBJ1-1 | TRBV27 | TGTGCCAGCAGTCCTCAGGGGGGATTCACTGAAGCTTTCTTT | CASSPQGGFTEAFF
. | . | TRBJ1-1 | TRBV5-1 | TGCGCCAGCAGCTTGTCGATGGACAGACCTTTAGGTACTGAAGCTTTCTTT | CASSLSMDRPLGTEAFF
. | . | TRBJ2-3 | TRBV27 | TGTGCCAGCAGTTTAAGGCTAGTAAGCACAGATACGCAGTATTTT | CASSLRLVSTDTQYF
. | . | TRBJ2-1 | TRBV7-9 | TGTGCCAGCAGCTCCGGACAGAGCTCCTACAATGAGCAGTTCTTC | CASSSGQSSYNEQFF
few | . | TRBJ1-1 | TRBV14 | TGTGCCAGCAGCCAAGCTTCCTACACTGAAGCTTTCTTT | CASSQASYTEAFF
. | TRBD2 | TRBJ2-1 | TRBV7-9 | TGTGCCAGCAGCTTCCTGCGGGGACTAGCGGGTTACAATGAGCAGTTCTTC | CASSFLRGLAGYNEQFF
. | TRBD2 | TRBJ2-3 | TRBV5-1 | TGCGCCAGCAGCCTAAGACTAGCGGAAGTCACAGATACGCAGTATTTT | CASSLRLAEVTDTQYF
. | . | TRBJ2-7 | TRBV7-2 | TGTGCCAGCAGCTTACGGGGAGGCGCCTCCTACGAGCAGTACTTC | CASSLRGGASYEQYF
. | TRBD1 | TRBJ2-1 | TRBV27 | TGTGCCAGCAGTTTACCAGGGGGCGAAAACAATGAGCAGTTCTTC | CASSLPGGENNEQFF
. | . | TRBJ2-5 | TRBV7-9 | TGTGCCAGCAGCCGGACTATCGAGACCCAGTACTTC | CASSRTIETQYF
. | . | TRBJ2-5 | TRBV25-1 | TGTGCCACAGGTGGGGCGGGGGAGACCCAGTACTTC | CATGGAGETQYF